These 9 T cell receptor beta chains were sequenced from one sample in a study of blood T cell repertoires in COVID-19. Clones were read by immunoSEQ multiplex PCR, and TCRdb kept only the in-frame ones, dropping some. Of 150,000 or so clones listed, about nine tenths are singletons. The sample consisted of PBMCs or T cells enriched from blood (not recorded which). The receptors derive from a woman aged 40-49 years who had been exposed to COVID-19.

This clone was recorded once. The CDR3 protein is CATSHPDRNNEQFF. The CDR3 coding sequence is TGTGCCACCAGTCACCCGGACAGAAACAATGAGCAGTTCTTC. V gene TRBV24-1 combines with J gene TRBJ2-1; perhaps TRBD1 as D (6 bases). The germline V gene has CDR1 KGHDR and CDR2 SFDVKD. The V and J ends lost 6 bases and 5 bases respectively, with 13 bases between them. This CDR3 is built from 14 residues.

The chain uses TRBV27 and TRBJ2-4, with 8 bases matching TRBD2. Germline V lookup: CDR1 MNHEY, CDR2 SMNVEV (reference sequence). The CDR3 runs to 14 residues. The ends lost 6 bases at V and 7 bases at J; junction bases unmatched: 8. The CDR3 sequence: CASSRDPGGNIQYF. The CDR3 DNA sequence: TGTGCCAGCAGCCGGGACCCGGGAGGGAACATTCAGTACTTC.

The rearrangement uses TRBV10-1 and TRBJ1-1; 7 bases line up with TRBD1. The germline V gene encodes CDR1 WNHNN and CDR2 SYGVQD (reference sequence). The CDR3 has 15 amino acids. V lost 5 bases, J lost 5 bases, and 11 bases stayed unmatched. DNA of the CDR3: TGCGCCAGCAGTCGGGCGAAATCAGGGGGGACTGAAGCTTTCTTT. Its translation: CASSRAKSGGTEAFF.

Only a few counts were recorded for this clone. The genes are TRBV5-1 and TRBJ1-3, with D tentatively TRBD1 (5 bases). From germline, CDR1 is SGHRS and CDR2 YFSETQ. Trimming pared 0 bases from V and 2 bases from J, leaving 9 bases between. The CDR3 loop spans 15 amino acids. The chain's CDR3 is CASSLAGVTGNTIYF. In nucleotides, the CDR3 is TGCGCCAGCAGCTTGGCGGGGGTCACTGGAAACACCATATATTTT.

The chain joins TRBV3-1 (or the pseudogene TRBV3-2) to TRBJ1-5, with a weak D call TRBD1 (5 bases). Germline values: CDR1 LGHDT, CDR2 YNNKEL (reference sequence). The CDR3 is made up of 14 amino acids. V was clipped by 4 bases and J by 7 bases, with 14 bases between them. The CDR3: CASSLGRGIQPQHF. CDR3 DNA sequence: TGTGCCAGCAGCCTAGGGCGGGGCATACAGCCCCAGCATTTT.

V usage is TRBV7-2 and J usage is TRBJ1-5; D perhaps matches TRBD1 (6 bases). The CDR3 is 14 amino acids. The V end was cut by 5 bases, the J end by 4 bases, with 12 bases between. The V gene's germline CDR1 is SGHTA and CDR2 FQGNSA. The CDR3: CASSLGGPNQPQHF. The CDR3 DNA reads TGTGCCAGCAGCCTAGGGGGGCCTAATCAGCCCCAGCATTTT.

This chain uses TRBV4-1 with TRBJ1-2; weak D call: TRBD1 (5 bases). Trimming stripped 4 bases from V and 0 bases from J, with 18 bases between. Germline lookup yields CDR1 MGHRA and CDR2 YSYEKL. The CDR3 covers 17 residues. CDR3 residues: CASSPRGGADANYGYTF. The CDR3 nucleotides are TGCGCCAGCAGCCCCCGGGGAGGGGCGGACGCTAACTATGGCTACACCTTC.

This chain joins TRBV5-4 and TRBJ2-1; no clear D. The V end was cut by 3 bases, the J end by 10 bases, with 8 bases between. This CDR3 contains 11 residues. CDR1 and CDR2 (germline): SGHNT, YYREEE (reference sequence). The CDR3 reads CASSSIVEQFF. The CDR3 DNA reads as TGTGCCAGCAGCTCTATCGTGGAGCAGTTCTTC.

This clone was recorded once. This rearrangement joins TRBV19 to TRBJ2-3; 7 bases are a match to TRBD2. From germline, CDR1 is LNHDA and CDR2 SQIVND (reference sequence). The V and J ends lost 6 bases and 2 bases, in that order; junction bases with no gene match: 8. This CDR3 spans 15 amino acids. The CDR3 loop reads CASSREGLDTDTQYF. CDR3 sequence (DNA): TGTGCCAGTAGCCGCGAAGGACTAGACACAGATACGCAGTATTTT.